The 30 T cell receptor beta chains given below trace back to one sample, sequenced in a study of shared clonotypes between healthy human individuals. Positive CCR7 selection of CD45RO-negative cells yielded the naive CD8 cells, and terminally differentiated effector memory CD45RA+ cells were excluded. Here immunoSEQ multiplex PCR was the method, and the copy in TCRdb shows in-frame clones only, minus some. In the table there are approximately 840,000 clones, approximately 96% of which are singletons. The sequenced sample was naive CD8+ T cells sorted from blood. These receptors were collected from a man younger than 40 in good health.

The V call is TRBV7-9, the J call TRBJ1-1; D not certain. The CDR3 has 15 amino acids. CDR1 and CDR2 (germline): SEHNR, FQNEAQ (reference sequence). The V and J ends lost 5 bases and 0 bases respectively, with 13 bases between them. The CDR3 DNA reads as TGTGCCAGCAGCGCGTCCATAGGTCTGAACACTGAAGCTTTCTTT. It specifies CASSASIGLNTEAFF.

This clone was detected once. V gene TRBV6-1 combines with J gene TRBJ2-7; the D gene is possibly TRBD2 (6 bases). Germline CDR1 and CDR2: MNHNS and SASEGT. This CDR3 has 11 amino acids. Trimming stripped 5 bases from V and 13 bases from J, with 15 bases between. The CDR3 DNA reads TGTGCCAGCAGTTTTATAGCGGAGGACTACTTC. This encodes CASSFIAEDYF.

This chain connects TRBV29-1 to TRBJ2-7, with TRBD1 identical over 7 bases. Looked up from germline, CDR1 is SQVTM and CDR2 is ANQGSEA. This CDR3 is 16 amino acids long. V trimming: 1 base; J trimming: 3 bases; junction bases outside the gene matches: 12. The CDR3 nucleotides read TGCAGCGTTGAAGGCCGACCCCCACAGGGGCGCTACGAGCAGTACTTC. Amino acids: CSVEGRPPQGRYEQYF.

CDR3 nucleotide sequence: TGTGCCAGCAGGAAAGCCGGGAATTATAATGAAAAACTGTTTTTT. Its protein is CASRKAGNYNEKLFF. The chain joins TRBV11-2 to TRBJ1-4; D not resolved. Germline assignment: CDR1 SGHAT and CDR2 FQNNGV. CDR3 length equals 15 residues. Trimming removed 6 bases at V and 4 bases at J, with 15 bases between.

J is TRBJ1-1 and V is TRBV9, with D possibly being TRBD1 (6 bases). V gave up 6 bases and J gave up 4 bases, with 13 bases separating them. CDR3 size: 13 residues. Germline CDR1 is SGDLS and CDR2 is YYNGEE. CDR3 DNA sequence: TGTGCCAGCACCCAAGGGGGTGGCACTGAAGCTTTCTTT. It codes for CASTQGGGTEAFF.

The chain carries TRBV27 and TRBJ1-2; D possibly corresponds to TRBD1 (5 bases). Trimming cost V 8 bases and J 4 bases, with 14 bases left between them. This CDR3 has 13 residues. Germline V gene lookup returns CDR1 MNHEY and CDR2 SMNVEV (reference sequence). The CDR3 DNA sequence: TGTGCCAGCGGAAGGGGCAGCCTCTATGGCTACACCTTC. This encodes CASGRGSLYGYTF.

This clone was seen only once. This chain links TRBV7-9 with TRBJ2-5, with 7 bases aligning to TRBD1. Per the germline V gene, CDR1 is SEHNR and CDR2 is FQNEAQ (reference sequence). Trimming took 5 bases from V and 5 from J; bases not matched to a gene: 11. CDR3 length: 15 amino acids. Here the CDR3 DNA reads TGTGCCAGCAGCGACAAACAGACAGGGACGGAGACCCAGTACTTC. Residues: CASSDKQTGTETQYF.

The rearrangement uses TRBV19 and TRBJ2-2; D gene uncertain. The V end was cut by 1 base, the J end by 7 bases, with 4 bases between. Germline V lookup: CDR1 LNHDA, CDR2 SQIVND (reference sequence). The CDR3 runs to 12 residues. The CDR3 bases are TGTGCCAGTAGTATAGTTAACGGGGAGCTGTTTTTT. This codes for CASSIVNGELFF.

A word on this clone: At the DNA level, this CDR3 is encoded by other sequences in the same sample as well. This chain links TRBV7-9 with TRBJ2-7; perhaps TRBD2 as D (6 bases). The CDR3 contains 14 residues. Germline CDR1 SEHNR, CDR2 FQNEAQ (reference sequence). V lost 5 bases to trimming and J lost 0 bases, with 11 bases between them. The CDR3 here is CASSPRGNSYEQYF. DNA for the CDR3: TGTGCCAGCAGCCCTCGGGGGAACTCCTACGAGCAGTACTTC.

The chain combines TRBV6-6 with TRBJ2-2; no clear D gene. Per germline, CDR1 MNHNY and CDR2 SVGAGI (reference sequence). The CDR3 has 12 residues. Trimming stripped 2 bases from V and 6 bases from J, with 4 bases between. CDR3 nucleotides: TGTGCCAGCAGTTACGCCCCCGGGGAGCTGTTTTTT. This encodes CASSYAPGELFF.

This sequence joins TRBV5-6 and TRBJ2-7; TRBD1 matches 8 bases. CDR1 is SGHDT, CDR2 YYEEEE, per germline. The CDR3 totals 14 residues. V shed 8 bases and J 0 bases; nucleotides not matched to a gene: 7. DNA for the CDR3: TGTGCCAGTGGACAGGGTTACACCTCCTACGAGCAGTACTTC. Translated, it gives CASGQGYTSYEQYF.

The chain recombines TRBV13 with TRBJ2-5; 7 nucleotides line up with TRBD1. The V and J ends lost 3 bases and 5 bases, in that order; junction bases with no gene match: 3. This CDR3 contains 13 residues. The germline V gene encodes CDR1 PRHDT and CDR2 FYEKMQ (reference sequence). DNA for the CDR3: TGTGCCAGCAGCTTCACAGGGGTGGAGACCCAGTACTTC. Protein: CASSFTGVETQYF.

CDR3 protein: CASSPSGNEAFF. The CDR3 DNA sequence: TGTGCCAGCAGTCCCTCAGGGAATGAAGCTTTCTTT. This chain links TRBV27 with TRBJ1-1, with a weak D call TRBD1 (5 bases). CDR1 and CDR2 from the germline V gene are MNHEY and SMNVEV (reference sequence). The CDR3 contains 12 residues. V dropped 5 bases and J dropped 7 bases, with 11 bases sitting between them.

V is TRBV7-9 and J is TRBJ2-7; D remains ambiguous. Trimming took 5 bases from V and 3 from J, leaving 20 bases between them. Per the germline V gene, CDR1 is SEHNR and CDR2 is FQNEAQ (reference sequence). The CDR3 is 16 residues long. In DNA, the CDR3 is TGTGCCAGCAGCACCACACGAGAAAGGGCGTTCTACGAGCAGTACTTC. This encodes CASSTTRERAFYEQYF. Using reference TRBV7-9 and TRBJ2-7 for the parts outside the CDR3, the full variable domain is DTGVSQNPRHKITKRGQNVTFRCDPISEHNRLYWYRQTLGQGPEFLTYFQNEAQLEKSRLLSDRFSAERPKGSFSTLEIQRTEQGDSAMYLCASSTTRERAFYEQYFGPGTRLTVT.

The J gene is TRBJ1-3, the V gene TRBV27, with D hard to call. Trimming stripped 5 bases from V and 2 bases from J, with 7 bases between. The CDR3 is 13 residues long. Germline CDR1 is MNHEY and CDR2 is SMNVEV (reference sequence). CDR3 bases: TGTGCCAGCAGTCGAGGCGCTGGAAACACCATATATTTT. It yields the protein CASSRGAGNTIYF.

The chain has TRBV2 and TRBJ2-7; TRBD2 is a possible D gene (6 bases). Trimming left V 5 bases short and J 0 bases short, with 8 bases between. Germline loops: CDR1 SNHLY, CDR2 FYNNEI. The CDR3 runs 13 residues. The CDR3 region is CASSPGSSYEQYF. The CDR3 DNA reads as TGTGCCAGCAGTCCCGGGAGCTCCTACGAGCAGTACTTC. The whole variable domain, filled in from reference TRBV2 and TRBJ2-7, reads EPEVTQTPSHQVTQMGQEVILRCVPISNHLYFYWYRQILGQKVEFLVSFYNNEISEKSEIFDDQFSVERPDGSNFTLKIRSTKLEDSAMYFCASSPGSSYEQYFGPGTRLTVT.

This chain connects TRBV9 to TRBJ2-1, with 7 bases fitting TRBD2. J gave up 0 bases and V 3 bases, and 0 bases lay outside the gene matches. CDR3 length: 14 residues. Germline CDR1 reads SGDLS; CDR2 reads YYNGEE. Here the CDR3 DNA reads TGTGCCAGCAGCGGGACTAGCTCCTACAATGAGCAGTTCTTC. Translation gives CASSGTSSYNEQFF.

V is TRBV11-2 and J is TRBJ2-2; TRBD1 matches 10 bases. Germline CDR1 is SGHAT and CDR2 is FQNNGV. Trimming cost V 4 bases and J 7 bases; bases outside gene matches: 6. The CDR3 extends over 15 amino acids. This CDR3 reads CASSSRQGAVGELFF. CDR3 in DNA: TGTGCCAGCAGCTCGCGACAGGGGGCAGTCGGGGAGCTGTTTTTT.

The chain links TRBV5-1 to TRBJ1-2; D not certain. The CDR3 has 12 amino acids. V lost 4 bases to trimming and J lost 2 bases, with 6 bases between them. The germline V gene encodes CDR1 SGHRS and CDR2 YFSETQ. The CDR3: CASSRNNYGYTF. In nucleotides, the CDR3 is TGCGCCAGCAGCAGAAACAACTATGGCTACACCTTC.

The chain has TRBV2 and TRBJ1-2; 7 bases line up with TRBD1. J lost 4 bases, V lost 5 bases, and 19 bases had no gene match. The CDR3 is 18 residues long. CDR1 and CDR2 from the germline V gene are SNHLY and FYNNEI. The CDR3 DNA reads as TGTGCCAGCAGTTCCGAAGCGGGACAGTCGGTAGTAGGCTATGGCTACACCTTC. The encoded protein is CASSSEAGQSVVGYGYTF.

In DNA form, the CDR3 reads TGTGCCAGCAGCTTAGATGATCTAGCGGGAGTGGATGAGCAGTTCTTC. Amino acid sequence: CASSLDDLAGVDEQFF. The J gene is TRBJ2-1, the V gene TRBV11-2, with 10 bases fitting TRBD2. V lost 0 bases to trimming and J lost 8 bases; unmatched junction nucleotides: 7. CDR3 length: 16 amino acids. CDR1 SGHAT and CDR2 FQNNGV come from the germline V gene.

V is TRBV2 and J is TRBJ2-7; 10 bases fit TRBD1. Germline trimming cut 7 bases from V and 5 bases from J; bases unmatched to any gene: 8. The length of the CDR3 is 14 residues. Per the germline V gene, CDR1 is SNHLY and CDR2 is FYNNEI. CDR3 loop: CASNSGQGFHEQYF. CDR3 coding DNA: TGTGCCAGCAACTCGGGACAGGGGTTTCACGAGCAGTACTTC.

The gene calls are TRBV7-9 and TRBJ1-1, with D tentatively TRBD1 (6 bases). V dropped 1 base and J dropped 10 bases, with 13 bases sitting between them. This CDR3 contains 13 residues. CDR1 and CDR2 from the germline V gene are SEHNR and FQNEAQ (reference sequence). Written as DNA, the CDR3 is TGTGCCAGCAGCTTAGGGGTTGGAGGGGGAGCTTTCTTT. Its protein is CASSLGVGGGAFF.

J is TRBJ1-1 and V is TRBV9; 7 nucleotides agree with TRBD1. The CDR3 has 18 residues. CDR1 SGDLS and CDR2 YYNGEE come from the germline V gene. After removal of 3 bases from V and 0 bases from J, the junction contained 14 bases not matched to a gene. CDR3: CASSGGTAGRFMNTEAFF. In DNA, the CDR3 is TGTGCCAGCAGCGGGGGGACAGCCGGGCGCTTCATGAACACTGAAGCTTTCTTT. The whole variable domain, filled in from reference TRBV9 and TRBJ1-1, reads DSGVTQTPKHLITATGQRVTLRCSPRSGDLSVYWYQQSLDQGLQFLIQYYNGEERAKGNILERFSAQQFPDLHSELNLSSLELGDSALYFCASSGGTAGRFMNTEAFFGQGTRLTVV.

As for this clone: A read error may produce the germline difference seen at one junction end. The V call is TRBV6-1, the J call TRBJ1-4, with D uncertain. Looked up from germline, CDR1 is MNHNS and CDR2 is SASEGT. The CDR3 consists of 15 residues. CDR3 protein: CASSRLGTTNEKLSF. The CDR3 region has the DNA TGTGCCAGCAGCCGGTTGGGTACAACTAATGAAAAACTGTCTTTT.

This rearrangement joins TRBV5-1 to TRBJ1-1; D call uncertain. Germline assignment: CDR1 SGHRS and CDR2 YFSETQ. The length of the CDR3 is 14 residues. V lost 2 bases and J 0 bases, leaving 8 bases between the germline ends. DNA of the CDR3: TGCGCCAGCAGCTTTCGGCACCTGAACACTGAAGCTTTCTTT. This encodes CASSFRHLNTEAFF.

The chain recombines TRBV11-2 with TRBJ1-2; 7 bases line up with TRBD1. CDR3 size: 15 residues. V was pared by 5 bases and J by 6 bases, with 12 bases of the junction left unmatched. The germline gives CDR1 SGHAT, CDR2 FQNNGV. The DNA for the CDR3 is TGTGCCAGCAGCCGGTATCGGGACAGAACAGATGGCTACACCTTC. It translates to CASSRYRDRTDGYTF. Drawing the rest from reference TRBV11-2 and TRBJ1-2, the complete variable domain is EAGVAQSPRYKIIEKRQSVAFWCNPISGHATLYWYQQILGQGPKLLIQFQNNGVVDDSQLPKDRFSAERLKGVDSTLKIQPAKLEDSAVYLCASSRYRDRTDGYTFGSGTRLTVV.

The chain joins TRBV11-2 to TRBJ2-1, with 10 bases fitting TRBD2. This CDR3 spans 16 amino acids. Germline CDR1 SGHAT, CDR2 FQNNGV. After removal of 3 bases from V and 0 bases from J, the junction contained 2 bases not matched to a gene. CDR3 in amino acids: CASSFSGGSSYNEQFF. CDR3 bases: TGTGCCAGCAGCTTTAGCGGGGGGAGCTCCTACAATGAGCAGTTCTTC.

The rearrangement links TRBV28 to TRBJ2-1; D is perhaps TRBD2 (5 bases). V lost 7 bases and J lost 0, with 16 bases in between. This CDR3 contains 16 residues. The germline CDR1 and CDR2 sequences are MDHEN and SYDVKM. CDR3 sequence: CASTIGGTSSYNEQFF. In DNA form, the CDR3 reads TGTGCCAGCACTATTGGAGGTACCAGCTCCTACAATGAGCAGTTCTTC.

The chain uses TRBV6-5 and TRBJ2-1; 9 bases line up with TRBD2. With V trimmed by 1 base and J by 6 bases, 4 bases remained unmatched. This CDR3 has 15 residues. Germline lookup yields CDR1 MNHEY and CDR2 SVGAGI. As DNA, the CDR3 is TGTGCCAGCAGTTACTTGCTAGCGGGGACCAATGAGCAGTTCTTC. Translation gives CASSYLLAGTNEQFF.